The next 22 T cell receptor beta chains were all read from a single sample in a study of CD8 T cells in Susac syndrome. Roughly 0.45 to 1 ug RNA was reverse transcribed with random hexamers. TCRdb analysed the immunoSEQ multiplex PCR reads with MiXCR anew, one entry per CDR3 protein. The table has hundreds of thousands of distinct CDR3 sequences, 85% to 90% seen once. Sequencing was performed on CD8+ T cells from PBMCs. These receptor sequences come from a human donor with multiple sclerosis.

V is TRBV29-1 and J is TRBJ2-1, with unresolved D. This CDR3 contains 12 residues. V was pared by 3 bases and J by 4 bases, with 7 bases between. Per germline, CDR1 SQVTM and CDR2 ANQGSEA. CDR3 bases: TGCAGCGTTGAGCGGAGTTACAATGAGCAGTTCTTC. This translates into CSVERSYNEQFF.

This clonotype appeared a few times. This chain uses TRBV15 with TRBJ2-7; the D gene is possibly TRBD2 (6 bases). The CDR3 runs to 13 residues. V was shortened by 1 base and J by 3 bases, with 7 bases between the two germline ends. In germline, CDR1 is LNHNV, CDR2 YYDKDF (reference sequence). The CDR3 nucleotides are TGTGCCACCAGCAGAGGGACTAACTACGAGCAGTACTTC. This encodes CATSRGTNYEQYF.

V is TRBV7-2 and J is TRBJ1-2; D unresolved. The V and J ends lost 1 base and 0 bases respectively, with 9 bases between them. Germline CDR1 SGHTA, CDR2 FQGNSA. The CDR3 totals 15 residues. The chain's CDR3 is CASSLVQPANYGYTF. CDR3 bases: TGTGCCAGCAGCTTAGTACAGCCTGCTAACTATGGCTACACCTTC.

The rearrangement joins TRBV20-1 to TRBJ1-2; 9 bases are a match to TRBD1. The trim removed 3 bases at V and 4 bases at J, leaving 9 bases unmatched. The CDR3 is 15 amino acids. Germline CDR1 and CDR2: DFQATT and SNEGSKA (reference sequence). CDR3 loop: CSARGLGQGFYGYTF. The CDR3 coding sequence is TGCAGTGCTAGGGGATTGGGACAGGGATTCTATGGCTACACCTTC.

This chain links TRBV5-1 with TRBJ1-2, with 8 bases that match TRBD1. Per the germline V gene, CDR1 is SGHRS and CDR2 is YFSETQ. V was pared by 0 bases and J by 4 bases, with 14 bases of the junction left unmatched. This CDR3 region has 18 residues. This CDR3 reads CASSLGAYKTGAGYGYTF. The CDR3 DNA reads as TGCGCCAGCAGCTTGGGGGCCTATAAGACAGGGGCAGGCTATGGCTACACCTTC.

This chain uses TRBV12-3 or TRBV12-4 with TRBJ1-1, with no clear D. V gave up 3 bases and J gave up 4 bases, with 12 bases separating them. The CDR3 is 14 residues long. The CDR3 region has the DNA TGTGCCAGCAGTTTTTTTTCCGGCGGCACTGAAGCTTTCTTT. Encoded protein: CASSFFSGGTEAFF.

The chain combines TRBV5-6 with TRBJ1-2; D uncertain. Trimming cost V 2 bases and J 4 bases, with 21 bases left between them. The length of the CDR3 is 17 residues. Germline CDR1 and CDR2: SGHDT and YYEEEE. CDR3 residues: CASSLEGNRLGSYGYTF. The CDR3 region has the DNA TGTGCCAGCAGCTTAGAAGGCAACCGGCTGGGGTCCTATGGCTACACCTTC.

In its sample, this clonotype was seen once. The genes are TRBV4-1 and TRBJ2-7; the D is unclear. V was shortened by 4 bases and J by 7 bases, with 14 bases between the two germline ends. The CDR3 is 13 amino acids. Germline V gene sequence: CDR1 MGHRA, CDR2 YSYEKL. The CDR3 here is CASSLSRSEEQYF. The DNA for the CDR3 is TGCGCCAGCAGCCTCTCTCGCTCGGAAGAGCAGTACTTC.

The CDR3: CASSLGADTEAFF. The CDR3 DNA reads TGTGCCAGCAGCTTAGGGGCGGACACTGAAGCTTTCTTT. The V call is TRBV27, the J call TRBJ1-1; a possible D gene is TRBD1 (5 bases). Germline-derived CDR1 and CDR2 are MNHEY and SMNVEV (reference sequence). CDR3 length equals 13 residues. The V end lost 6 bases, the J end lost 3 bases, and 11 bases lay between the germline ends.

The chain carries TRBV10-3 and TRBJ2-1; 14 nucleotides align to TRBD2. The CDR3 covers 14 residues. Germline CDR1 and CDR2: ENHRY and SYGVKD. Germline trimming cut 6 bases from V and 7 bases from J; bases unmatched to any gene: 2. CDR3 nucleotides: TGTGCCATCAGCGGACTAGCGGGAGGTAATGAGCAGTTCTTC. It encodes CAISGLAGGNEQFF.

The chain is built from TRBV12-5 and TRBJ1-1; TRBD1 is a possible D gene (6 bases). The V gene's germline CDR1 is LGHNT and CDR2 FRNRAP. The germline V and J ends were trimmed by 3 bases and 1 base, with 15 bases remaining between them. This CDR3 has 16 residues. The DNA of the CDR3 is TGTGCTAGTGGTTTCACGCGGGGGCCGTCGAACACTGAAGCTTTCTTT. This encodes CASGFTRGPSNTEAFF.

The gene calls are TRBV24-1 and TRBJ2-1; D gene uncertain. The V end was cut by 4 bases, the J end by 0 bases, with 15 bases between. The CDR3 contains 17 residues. Looked up from germline, CDR1 is KGHDR and CDR2 is SFDVKD. In DNA, the CDR3 is TGTGCCACCAGTGACAACTCCCTGGAGAGCTCCTACAATGAGCAGTTCTTC. This codes for CATSDNSLESSYNEQFF.

The rearrangement uses TRBV23-1 and TRBJ2-1; 12 bases are a match to TRBD1. TRBV23-1 is placed among ORFs of uncertain function. V was clipped by 2 bases and J by 5 bases; unmatched bases: 16. The CDR3 runs to 20 residues. CDR3 DNA: TGCGCCAGCAGTCAACCACTTTTTGGGGACAGGGGGCGCCGGGACAATGAGCAGTTCTTC. Amino acid sequence: CASSQPLFGDRGRRDNEQFF.

CDR3 DNA sequence: TGTGCCAGCAGGCCCTACAGGGGGAGCGAGCCCCAGCATTTT. Amino acids: CASRPYRGSEPQHF. The rearrangement uses TRBV12-3 or TRBV12-4 and TRBJ1-5; 8 nucleotides agree with TRBD1. V was pared by 6 bases and J by 8 bases, with 9 bases of the junction left unmatched. The CDR3 has 14 residues.

The V call is TRBV5-4, the J call TRBJ1-6; possible D gene TRBD1, 5 bases. V was trimmed by 0 bases and J by 11 bases, leaving 12 bases between them. This CDR3 spans 14 amino acids. Germline loops: CDR1 SGHNT, CDR2 YYREEE (reference sequence). CDR3 sequence: CASSLAGTTAPLHF. CDR3 bases: TGTGCCAGCAGCTTGGCGGGGACGACGGCACCCCTCCACTTT. The full variable domain, completed using reference TRBV5-4 and TRBJ1-6, is ETGVTQSPTHLIKTRGQQVTLRCSSQSGHNTVSWYQQALGQGPQFIFQYYREEENGRGNFPPRFSGLQFPNYSSELNVNALELDDSALYLCASSLAGTTAPLHFGNGTRLTVT.

Note on this clonotype: One end of the junction varies from germline; a read error may be responsible. The chain is built from TRBV28 and TRBJ2-7; the match to TRBD1 covers 7 bases. Germline V gene data show CDR1 as MDHEN and CDR2 as SYDVKM. The CDR3 covers 11 residues. CDR3 amino acids: CSVQGDYEQYF. The CDR3 coding sequence is TGCAGTGTTCAGGGGGACTACGAGCAGTACTTC.

The chain recombines TRBV5-4 with TRBJ1-4; D remains ambiguous. V was trimmed by 6 bases and J by 8 bases, leaving 17 bases between them. Germline V lookup: CDR1 SGHNT, CDR2 YYREEE (reference sequence). This CDR3 contains 14 residues. The CDR3 loop reads CASTTSGSREKLFF. The CDR3 region has the DNA TGTGCCAGCACCACTTCAGGAAGTCGAGAAAAACTGTTTTTT.

The chain carries TRBV6-2 or TRBV6-3 and TRBJ2-1; 8 nucleotides agree with TRBD2. From germline, CDR1 is MNHEY and CDR2 SVGEGT. The CDR3 totals 16 residues. The junction had 9 bases not matched to a gene; V was cut back by 0 bases and J by 8 bases. This CDR3 is CASSYSPAGDRDEQFF. CDR3 DNA: TGTGCCAGCAGTTACTCACCAGCGGGGGATCGGGATGAGCAGTTCTTC.

The chain employs TRBV28 and TRBJ2-3; 8 bases are a match to TRBD1. The germline gives CDR1 MDHEN, CDR2 SYDVKM. V trimming: 2 bases; J trimming: 0 bases; junction bases outside the gene matches: 4. This CDR3 is 16 amino acids long. As DNA, the CDR3 is TGTGCCAGCAGTTTAACAGGGGGTTCTAGCACAGATACGCAGTATTTT. Protein sequence: CASSLTGGSSTDTQYF. Supplemented by reference TRBV28 and TRBJ2-3, the full variable domain reads DVKVTQSSRYLVKRTGEKVFLECVQDMDHENMFWYRQDPGLGLRLIYFSYDVKMKEKGDIPEGYSVSREKKERFSLILESASTNQTSMYLCASSLTGGSSTDTQYFGPGTRLTVL.

The chain employs TRBV19 and TRBJ1-5; TRBD1 aligns across 7 bases. The CDR3 runs to 13 residues. Germline assignment: CDR1 LNHDA and CDR2 SQIVND (reference sequence). Germline trimming cut 5 bases from V and 7 bases from J; bases unmatched to any gene: 5. In DNA form, the CDR3 reads TGTGCCAGTAGTGCCGACAGGGAACAGCCCCAGCATTTT. As protein: CASSADREQPQHF.

This clonotype was detected only a few times. The V call is TRBV4-1, the J call TRBJ2-1, with 9 nucleotides matching TRBD2. J lost 10 bases, V lost 4 bases, and 8 bases had no gene match. This CDR3 comprises 14 residues. Germline CDR1 is MGHRA and CDR2 is YSYEKL. This CDR3 reads CASSPGGLAGEQFF. The CDR3 coding sequence is TGCGCCAGCAGCCCTGGGGGGCTAGCGGGGGAGCAGTTCTTC.

The J gene is TRBJ2-1, the V gene TRBV19; 14 bases map to TRBD2. J lost 9 bases, V lost 3 bases, and 4 bases had no gene match. The CDR3 is 15 residues long. From germline, CDR1 is LNHDA and CDR2 SQIVND (reference sequence). CDR3 nucleotides: TGTGCCAGTAGTATTGGGACTAGCGGGGGTACTGAGCAGTTCTTC. Encoded protein: CASSIGTSGGTEQFF.